The 32 T cell receptor beta chains given below trace back to one sample, sequenced in a study of long-term antiretroviral therapy in people with HIV. At survey level, the immunoSEQ assay was run in its v3.0 version. Libraries were prepared by immunoSEQ multiplex PCR; TCRdb keeps only in-frame clonotypes and omits some of them. The table includes about 30,000 clones, approximately 78% detected once. The sequencing used unsorted PBMCs, collected 3 years after starting antiretroviral therapy. The receptors derive from a man aged 35 to 55 with HIV.

The chain couples TRBV14 to TRBJ2-1; 9 nucleotides align to TRBD1. The V segment lost 3 bases and the J segment 4 bases; nucleotides outside the gene matches: 4. CDR3 length: 15 amino acids. Germline V gene lookup returns CDR1 SGHDN and CDR2 FVKESK. CDR3 sequence (DNA): TGTGCCAGCAGCCAGGGGACAGGGTGGTACAATGAGCAGTTCTTC. It yields the protein CASSQGTGWYNEQFF.

This clone was recorded a few times. The V and J genes are TRBV10-2 and TRBJ2-3, with a possible D match to TRBD1 (6 bases). CDR1 and CDR2 from the germline V gene are WSHSY and SAAADI. Trimming left V 3 bases short and J 3 bases short, with 19 bases between. The CDR3 sequence is 17 residues long. The CDR3 coding sequence is TGCGCCAGCAGTGATCAAGGGGGTACCCTAGGTACAGATACGCAGTATTTT. It yields the protein CASSDQGGTLGTDTQYF.

The gene calls are TRBV28 and TRBJ2-7, with TRBD1 matching over 9 bases. This CDR3 is built from 14 residues. J was trimmed by 6 bases and V by 5 bases; bases with no gene match: 8. Germline lookup yields CDR1 MDHEN and CDR2 SYDVKM. The CDR3 is CASSGPGTGIEQYF. The CDR3 DNA reads as TGTGCCAGCAGTGGCCCCGGGACAGGGATCGAGCAGTACTTC.

V and J are TRBV28 and TRBJ2-1, with 12 bases lining up with TRBD2. V lost 4 bases to trimming and J lost 7 bases; unmatched junction nucleotides: 2. CDR1 and CDR2 (germline): MDHEN, SYDVKM. The CDR3 has 14 amino acids. CDR3 sequence reads: CASSWGTSGNEQFF. The CDR3 bases are TGTGCCAGCAGTTGGGGGACTAGCGGGAATGAGCAGTTCTTC. The full variable domain, with the rest looked up from reference TRBV28 and TRBJ2-1, is DVKVTQSSRYLVKRTGEKVFLECVQDMDHENMFWYRQDPGLGLRLIYFSYDVKMKEKGDIPEGYSVSREKKERFSLILESASTNQTSMYLCASSWGTSGNEQFFGPGTRLTVL.

The chain couples TRBV19 to TRBJ1-1; 9 bases agree with TRBD1. Unmatched junction bases numbered 3, after V lost 2 bases and J lost 5 bases. The CDR3 spans 14 residues. The germline V gene has CDR1 LNHDA and CDR2 SQIVND (reference sequence). CDR3 protein: CASSITGGGTEAFF. CDR3 DNA sequence: TGTGCCAGTAGTATAACAGGGGGCGGTACTGAAGCTTTCTTT.

This clone was recorded a few times. The genes are TRBV19 and TRBJ2-2, with 7 positions matching TRBD1. V shed 3 bases and J 6 bases; nucleotides not matched to a gene: 1. Germline CDR1 reads LNHDA; CDR2 reads SQIVND (reference sequence). There are 13 residues in the CDR3. This CDR3 is CASSMGTAGELFF. In DNA, the CDR3 is TGTGCCAGTAGTATGGGGACAGCCGGGGAGCTGTTTTTT.

The chain joins TRBV19 to TRBJ2-1; 10 bases fit TRBD2. CDR3 length equals 15 residues. J lost 10 bases, V lost 7 bases, and 13 bases had no gene match. CDR1 is LNHDA and CDR2 is SQIVND in the germline V gene (reference sequence). The CDR3 bases are TGTGCCAGTAAGGGAGAAGCGGGAGGGCTCGGCGAGCAGTTCTTC. Translating it yields CASKGEAGGLGEQFF.

This clone was detected only a few times. The V gene is TRBV10-1, the J gene TRBJ2-3; D remains ambiguous. Germline CDR1 and CDR2: WNHNN and SYGVQD (reference sequence). This CDR3 contains 11 residues. The V end lost 3 bases, the J end lost 2 bases, and 0 bases lay between the germline ends. Here the CDR3 DNA reads TGCGCCAGCAGTGACACAGATACGCAGTATTTT. This codes for CASSDTDTQYF.

The chain couples TRBV5-6 to TRBJ2-2; D gene unclear. V was trimmed by 3 bases and J by 7 bases, leaving 16 bases between them. The germline V gene has CDR1 SGHDT and CDR2 YYEEEE. The CDR3 has 15 amino acids. The CDR3 DNA sequence: TGTGCCAGCAGCTCGGACGGACGCCTGGGCGGGGAGCTGTTTTTT. Its protein is CASSSDGRLGGELFF.

This clone has a single count. The chain couples TRBV7-9 to TRBJ2-7; 9 nucleotides match TRBD1. The junction had 7 bases not matched to a gene; V was cut back by 6 bases and J by 4 bases. Germline V gene data show CDR1 as SEHNR and CDR2 as FQNEAQ (reference sequence). This CDR3 is built from 14 residues. CDR3 bases: TGTGCCAGCAGGTCAACAGGGGGCCGGTACGAGCAGTACTTC. Protein sequence: CASRSTGGRYEQYF.

The chain carries TRBV29-1 and TRBJ2-7; tentatively, D is TRBD2 (5 bases). CDR1 is SQVTM, CDR2 ANQGSEA, per germline. The CDR3 is 11 amino acids. The germline V and J ends were trimmed by 5 bases and 6 bases, with 11 bases remaining between them. As DNA, the CDR3 is TGCAGCGTTCCCGGGGTTGGCGAGCAGTACTTC. Translated, it gives CSVPGVGEQYF.

The gene calls are TRBV27 and TRBJ2-7, with TRBD2 as a possible D gene (5 bases). Germline lookup yields CDR1 MNHEY and CDR2 SMNVEV (reference sequence). Trimming removed 5 bases from V and 2 bases from J, with 7 bases in between. CDR3 size: 12 residues. CDR3 sequence: CASSDGTYEQYF. The CDR3 DNA is TGTGCCAGCAGTGACGGGACCTACGAGCAGTACTTC.

The chain recombines TRBV4-1 with TRBJ1-1, with D hard to call. This CDR3 has 14 residues. CDR1 is MGHRA, CDR2 YSYEKL, per germline. Between the trimmed V and J ends, which lost 4 bases and 0 bases, there was a span of 9 bases. As DNA, the CDR3 is TGCGCCAGCAGCCTGAACTCATTGAACACTGAAGCTTTCTTT. It codes for CASSLNSLNTEAFF.

The chain joins TRBV9 to TRBJ2-2; 8 nucleotides agree with TRBD2. The J segment lost 5 bases and the V segment lost 2 bases, leaving 2 bases of the junction unmatched. The CDR3 contains 14 residues. The germline gives CDR1 SGDLS, CDR2 YYNGEE. CDR3 sequence: CASSVSGGTGELFF. The CDR3 region has the DNA TGTGCCAGCAGCGTGAGCGGGGGAACCGGGGAGCTGTTTTTT.

This clone was seen only a few times. At one end the junction does not follow the germline gene, possibly because of a read error. The CDR3 loop reads CASSPGGSGRVADTQYF. The DNA for the CDR3 is TGTGCTAGCAGCCCTGGCGGAAGCGGGAGAGTGGCAGATACGCAGTATTTT. The chain has TRBV7-7 and TRBJ2-3; 8 bases match TRBD2. Germline V gives CDR1 SSHAT, CDR2 FNYEAQ (reference sequence). The CDR3 covers 17 residues.

The sample holds one count of this clone. The chain employs TRBV5-1 and TRBJ1-5; no clear D. V was cut by 1 base and J by 8 bases, with 10 bases left in between. The CDR3 extends over 13 amino acids. Per germline, CDR1 SGHRS and CDR2 YFSETQ. The CDR3: CASSLTPAEPQHF. The CDR3 DNA reads TGCGCCAGCAGCTTGACACCAGCAGAGCCCCAGCATTTT.

This clone is medium-sized. The DNA of the CDR3 is TGCGCCAGCAGCCAGCGACAGGTCAATCAGCCCCAGCATTTT. Translated, it gives CASSQRQVNQPQHF. This chain links TRBV4-1 with TRBJ1-5; a possible D gene is TRBD1 (6 bases). Germline V CDR1 and CDR2: MGHRA, YSYEKL. Between the trimmed V and J ends, which lost 3 bases and 3 bases, there was a span of 9 bases. This CDR3 comprises 14 residues.

The chain combines TRBV5-1 with TRBJ2-6; D tentatively fits TRBD1 or TRBD2 (5 bases each). Trimming shortened V by 1 base and J by 4 bases, and 9 bases separated the two germline ends. The CDR3 length is 15 residues. Per germline, CDR1 SGHRS and CDR2 YFSETQ. The CDR3, as DNA: TGCGCCAGCAGCTTGTCCGGGGCCGGGGCCAACGTCCTGACTTTC. Its protein is CASSLSGAGANVLTF.

This chain links TRBV11-3 with TRBJ2-7; 8 positions agree with TRBD1. The CDR3 is 14 residues long. Germline V gives CDR1 SGHNT, CDR2 YENEEA. The V segment lost 5 bases and the J segment 2 bases; nucleotides outside the gene matches: 5. The CDR3 is CASSPDRGAYEQYF. The CDR3 DNA is TGTGCCAGCAGCCCAGACAGGGGAGCCTACGAGCAGTACTTC.

The chain couples TRBV28 to TRBJ1-4; no reliable D call. CDR1 MDHEN and CDR2 SYDVKM come from the germline V gene. The CDR3 totals 12 residues. The V and J ends lost 6 bases and 3 bases respectively, with 5 bases between them. In DNA form, the CDR3 reads TGTGCCAGCAGAATAGCTAATGAAAAACTGTTTTTT. Translated: CASRIANEKLFF.

The V gene is TRBV25-1, the J gene TRBJ2-5; D is perhaps TRBD2 (5 bases). CDR1 MGHDK and CDR2 SYGVNS come from the germline V gene. The CDR3 covers 15 residues. V was shortened by 0 bases and J by 3 bases, with 11 bases between the two germline ends. The CDR3 nucleotides are TGTGCCAGCAGTGAATATCGTATCGGGAAAGAGACCCAGTACTTC. Its protein is CASSEYRIGKETQYF.

The count of this clone is one. This chain uses TRBV6-1 with TRBJ2-3, with D perhaps TRBD2 (6 bases). CDR3 length equals 14 residues. The V end lost 2 bases, the J end lost 1 base, and 7 bases lay between the germline ends. The germline V gene encodes CDR1 MNHNS and CDR2 SASEGT. This chain's CDR3 is CASSEPGGTDTQYF. For the CDR3, the DNA is TGTGCCAGCAGTGAACCGGGAGGCACAGATACGCAGTATTTT.

V usage is TRBV28 and J usage is TRBJ2-7, with a tentative D call TRBD2 (6 bases). With 3 bases removed from V and 9 bases from J, the gap between germline ends came to 18 bases. CDR1 is MDHEN and CDR2 is SYDVKM in the germline V gene. CDR3 length: 14 residues. DNA of the CDR3: TGTGCCAGCAGTTTTCCGGCGGGGTTAGAGGGGCAGTACTTC. Protein: CASSFPAGLEGQYF.

The J gene is TRBJ2-7, the V gene TRBV6-1, with 9 bases aligning to TRBD2. The germline V gene has CDR1 MNHNS and CDR2 SASEGT. The CDR3 extends over 13 amino acids. After removal of 9 bases from V and 5 bases from J, the junction contained 8 bases not matched to a gene. The CDR3 loop is CASQSSGGHEQYF. The CDR3 DNA reads TGTGCCAGTCAGAGTAGCGGGGGTCACGAGCAGTACTTC.

This clone was counted between two and nine times. The J gene is TRBJ1-2, the V gene TRBV30; no reliable D call. Trimming pared 3 bases from V and 4 bases from J, leaving 12 bases between. This CDR3 contains 13 residues. Germline CDR1 and CDR2: GTSNPN and SVGIG (reference sequence). The CDR3 DNA reads as TGTGCCTGGAGCCTCAACTATCCCTATGGCTACACCTTC. This sequence encodes CAWSLNYPYGYTF.

A few counts support this clone. This rearrangement joins TRBV27 to TRBJ2-3; D perhaps matches TRBD2 (5 bases). The V gene's germline CDR1 is MNHEY and CDR2 SMNVEV (reference sequence). V was clipped by 6 bases and J by 4 bases, with 14 bases between them. CDR3 length equals 14 residues. CDR3 bases: TGTGCCAGCAGAACGGGGTATGGGGCAGATACGCAGTATTTT. As protein: CASRTGYGADTQYF.

CDR3 DNA sequence: TGTGCCAGGACCAGGACGCCCGAGGAGACCCAGTACTTC. This sequence encodes CARTRTPEETQYF. The rearrangement links TRBV11-2 to TRBJ2-5; D unclear. The CDR3 has 13 residues. V was clipped by 9 bases and J by 5 bases, with 16 bases between them. Per germline, CDR1 SGHAT and CDR2 FQNNGV.

J is TRBJ2-2 and V is TRBV6-1; D gene ambiguous. Germline V lookup: CDR1 MNHNS, CDR2 SASEGT. The germline V and J ends were trimmed by 6 bases and 3 bases, with 11 bases remaining between them. CDR3 size: 14 residues. The CDR3, as DNA: TGTGCCAGCAGCTTCCCGCCATACACCGGGGAGCTGTTTTTT. It codes for CASSFPPYTGELFF.

This sequence joins TRBV12-5 and TRBJ2-5; D is uncertain. This CDR3 is built from 13 residues. Germline assignment: CDR1 LGHNT and CDR2 FRNRAP. V was shortened by 3 bases and J by 2 bases, with 7 bases between the two germline ends. The CDR3 DNA reads TGTGCTAGTGGTTTAGGAGCACAAGAGACCCAGTACTTC. Encoded protein: CASGLGAQETQYF. The whole variable domain, filled in from reference TRBV12-5 and TRBJ2-5, reads DARVTQTPRHKVTEMGQEVTMRCQPILGHNTVFWYRQTMMQGLELLAYFRNRAPLDDSGMPKDRFSAEMPDATLATLKIQPSEPRDSAVYFCASGLGAQETQYFGPGTRLLVL.

The rearrangement uses TRBV6-6 and TRBJ2-5, with TRBD1 matching 12 bases. With V trimmed by 5 bases and J by 4 bases, 5 bases remained unmatched. The germline V gene has CDR1 MNHNY and CDR2 SVGAGI (reference sequence). The length of the CDR3 is 15 residues. The CDR3 protein is CASSPGTGGAETQYF. As DNA, the CDR3 is TGTGCCAGCAGTCCCGGGACAGGGGGCGCAGAGACCCAGTACTTC.

The chain is built from TRBV5-1 and TRBJ1-2; the match to TRBD1 covers 7 bases. V was clipped by 1 base and J by 6 bases; unmatched bases: 12. CDR3 size: 16 residues. Germline assignment: CDR1 SGHRS and CDR2 YFSETQ. The CDR3 region has the DNA TGCGCCAGCAGCTTGACCCTTCGACAGGGCATCAATGGCTACACCTTC. This sequence encodes CASSLTLRQGINGYTF.

The rearrangement joins TRBV7-2 to TRBJ1-1; D not certain. V shed 5 bases and J shed 3 bases, with 4 bases lying between them. This CDR3 comprises 11 residues. CDR1 and CDR2 (germline): SGHTA, FQGNSA. The CDR3 spells CASSVYTEAFF. The CDR3 region has the DNA TGTGCCAGCAGCGTGTACACTGAAGCTTTCTTT.